This T cell receptor (beta chain) appears in the sequencing data of a study of beta chain features in type 1 diabetes. Regarding the study as a whole: Within each of all four CD4+ subsets, Type 1 diabetes patients had TCRB CDR3s that were moderately but significantly shorter.

Averaging roughly 100 mL, one heparinised blood draw was given by each donor. Since all of the isolated RNA was reverse transcribed, expressed TCRB transcripts were what got sequenced. Some clones are missing from TCRdb's copy, which holds only in-frame ones; the method was immunoSEQ multiplex PCR. The table has around 400,000 clones, roughly 12% seen once. Of note for this clone: Its antigen is unknown.

This clonotype originated in a man aged 18 to 30 in good health. Material: naive CD4+ T cells from blood.

The CDR3 sequence: CASSPGTDGYGYTF. CDR3 DNA sequence: TGTGCCAGCTCACCCGGGACAGACGGCTATGGCTACACCTTC. The chain recombines TRBV18 with TRBJ1-2, with 7 bases lining up with TRBD1. CDR1 is KGHSH, CDR2 LQKENI, per germline. V dropped 3 bases and J dropped 4; count of bases not matched to a gene: 5. The CDR3 has 14 residues.